The 4 T cell receptor beta chains below all came from one sample that was sequenced in a study of blood T cell repertoires in COVID-19. The protocol was immunoSEQ multiplex PCR, while the TCRdb copy is restricted to in-frame clones and leaves out a portion. The sample contains 260,000 or so clones, approximately 90% of which appear only once. The specimen was PBMCs or T cells enriched from blood (not recorded which). The receptors shown here come from a young man who had recovered from COVID-19.

The rearrangement joins TRBV19 to TRBJ2-1; TRBD2 aligns across 10 bases. V trimming: 3 bases; J trimming: 6 bases; junction bases outside the gene matches: 11. The CDR3 spans 17 residues. CDR1 and CDR2 (germline): LNHDA, SQIVND (reference sequence). CDR3 coding DNA: TGTGCCAGTAGTATTCTACTAGCGGGGACAGACAGCAATGAGCAGTTCTTC. This sequence encodes CASSILLAGTDSNEQFF. The complete variable domain, with remaining parts taken from reference TRBV19 and TRBJ2-1, reads DGGITQSPKYLFRKEGQNVTLSCEQNLNHDAMYWYRQDPGQGLRLIYYSQIVNDFQKGDIAEGYSVSREKKESFPLTVTSAQKNPTAFYLCASSILLAGTDSNEQFFGPGTRLTVL.

The rearrangement links TRBV15 to TRBJ2-3, with TRBD1 matching 7 bases. Germline-derived CDR1 and CDR2 are LNHNV and YYDKDF (reference sequence). V lost 6 bases to trimming and J lost 6 bases; unmatched junction nucleotides: 3. This CDR3 contains 12 residues. CDR3 coding DNA: TGTGCCACCAGTCAACAGGGGGATACGCAGTATTTT. This encodes CATSQQGDTQYF. The whole variable domain, filled in from reference TRBV15 and TRBJ2-3, reads DAMVIQNPRYQVTQFGKPVTLSCSQTLNHNVMYWYQQKSSQAPKLLFHYYDKDFNNEADTPDNFQSRRPNTSFCFLDIRSPGLGDTAMYLCATSQQGDTQYFGPGTRLTVL.

The chain uses TRBV20-1 and TRBJ2-7, with TRBD1 matching 8 bases. V lost 3 bases to trimming and J lost 5 bases; unmatched junction nucleotides: 12. Germline CDR1 reads DFQATT; CDR2 reads SNEGSKA (reference sequence). The CDR3 contains 15 residues. The chain's CDR3 is CSASTGQGFFHEQYF. CDR3 in DNA: TGCAGTGCTAGTACTGGACAGGGCTTTTTCCACGAGCAGTACTTC.

The genes are TRBV6-5 and TRBJ1-1; TRBD1 matches 7 bases. Germline assignment: CDR1 MNHEY and CDR2 SVGAGI. J gave up 1 base and V 7 bases, and 3 bases lay outside the gene matches. The CDR3 is 13 residues long. CDR3 coding DNA: TGTGCCAGCACCGGGACAGCGAACACTGAAGCTTTCTTT. Translated, it gives CASTGTANTEAFF.